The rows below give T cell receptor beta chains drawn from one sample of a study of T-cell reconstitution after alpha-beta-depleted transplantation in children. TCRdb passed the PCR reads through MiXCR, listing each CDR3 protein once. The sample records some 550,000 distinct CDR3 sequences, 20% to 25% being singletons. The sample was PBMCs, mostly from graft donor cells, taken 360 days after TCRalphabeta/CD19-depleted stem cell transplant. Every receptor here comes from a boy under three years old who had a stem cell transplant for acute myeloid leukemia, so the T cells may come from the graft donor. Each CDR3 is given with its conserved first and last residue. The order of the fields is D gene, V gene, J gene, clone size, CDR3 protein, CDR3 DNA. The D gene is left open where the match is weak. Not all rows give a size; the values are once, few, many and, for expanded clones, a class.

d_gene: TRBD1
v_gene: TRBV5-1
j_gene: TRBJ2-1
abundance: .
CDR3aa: CASSLPGQGNNEQFF
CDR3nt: TGCGCCAGCAGCCTCCCGGGACAGGGGAACAATGAGCAGTTCTTC

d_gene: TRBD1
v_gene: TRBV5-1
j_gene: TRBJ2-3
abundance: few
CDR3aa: CASSLQGIKTDTQYF
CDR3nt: TGCGCCAGCAGCTTACAGGGGATCAAGACAGATACGCAGTATTTT

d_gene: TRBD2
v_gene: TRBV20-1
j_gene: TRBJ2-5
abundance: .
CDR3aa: CSARDKGLAGIETQYF
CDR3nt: TGCAGTGCTAGAGATAAGGGACTAGCGGGGATCGAGACCCAGTACTTC

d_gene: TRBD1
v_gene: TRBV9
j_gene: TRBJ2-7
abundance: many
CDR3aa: CASSLGQGNYEQYF
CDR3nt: TGTGCCAGCAGCCTGGGACAGGGCAACTACGAGCAGTACTTC

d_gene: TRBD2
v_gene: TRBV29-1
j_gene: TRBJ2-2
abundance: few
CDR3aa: CSGRLAGGRNTGELFF
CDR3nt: TGCAGCGGCCGACTAGCGGGGGGCAGAAACACCGGGGAGCTGTTTTTT

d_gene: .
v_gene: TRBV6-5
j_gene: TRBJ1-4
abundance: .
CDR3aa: CASSYSGRGLNEKLFF
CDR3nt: TGTGCCAGCAGTTACTCAGGGCGGGGCCTTAATGAAAAACTGTTTTTT

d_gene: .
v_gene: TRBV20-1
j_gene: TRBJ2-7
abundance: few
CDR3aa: CSARDYSGETYEQYF
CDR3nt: TGCAGTGCTAGGGACTACAGCGGAGAGACTTACGAGCAGTACTTC

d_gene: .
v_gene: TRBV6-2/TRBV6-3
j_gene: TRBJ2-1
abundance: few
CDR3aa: CASSYSISYREEQFF
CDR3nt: TGTGCCAGCAGTTACTCGATATCCTACAGGGAAGAGCAGTTCTTC

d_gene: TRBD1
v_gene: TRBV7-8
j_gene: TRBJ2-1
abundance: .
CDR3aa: CASSTPTGSSYNEQFF
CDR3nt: TGTGCCAGCAGCACCCCGACAGGGAGCTCCTACAATGAGCAGTTCTTC

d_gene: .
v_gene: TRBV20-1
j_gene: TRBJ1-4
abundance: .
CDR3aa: CSVRRQGIEKLFF
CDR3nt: TGCAGTGTCAGACGGCAGGGTATCGAAAAACTGTTTTTT

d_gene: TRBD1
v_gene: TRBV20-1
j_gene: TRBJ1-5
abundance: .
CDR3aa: CSAPSRDRGWQPQHF
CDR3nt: TGCAGTGCTCCGTCCCGGGACAGGGGGTGGCAGCCCCAGCATTTT

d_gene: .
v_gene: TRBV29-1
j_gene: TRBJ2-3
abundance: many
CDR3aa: CSGGEPALTDTQYF
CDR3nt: TGCAGCGGAGGAGAGCCTGCCCTCACAGATACGCAGTATTTT

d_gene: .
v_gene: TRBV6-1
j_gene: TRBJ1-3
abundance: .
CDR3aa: CASTSPGLNTIYF
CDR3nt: TGTGCCAGCACCTCCCCGGGGCTAAACACCATATATTTT

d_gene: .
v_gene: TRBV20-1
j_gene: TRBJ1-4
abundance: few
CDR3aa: CSARHPEGDEKLFF
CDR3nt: TGCAGTGCTAGACACCCCGAGGGGGATGAAAAACTGTTTTTT

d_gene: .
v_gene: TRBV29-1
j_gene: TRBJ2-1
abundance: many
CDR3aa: CSVDVPTNEQFF
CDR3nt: TGCAGCGTTGATGTCCCGACCAATGAGCAGTTCTTC

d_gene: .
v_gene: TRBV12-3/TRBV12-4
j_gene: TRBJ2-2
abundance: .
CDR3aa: CASSSNSAGELFF
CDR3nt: TGTGCCAGCAGCTCTAACTCGGCCGGGGAGCTGTTTTTT

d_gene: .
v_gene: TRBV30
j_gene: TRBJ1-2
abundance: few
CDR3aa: CAWSPRGYGYTF
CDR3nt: TGTGCCTGGAGTCCCAGGGGTTACGGCTACACCTTC

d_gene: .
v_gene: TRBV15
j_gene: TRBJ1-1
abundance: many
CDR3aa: CATSSAQGTEAFF
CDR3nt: TGTGCCACCAGCAGTGCACAGGGCACTGAAGCTTTCTTT

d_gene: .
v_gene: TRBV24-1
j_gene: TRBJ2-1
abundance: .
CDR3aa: CATRDAGSGEQFF
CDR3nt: TGTGCCACCAGGGACGCAGGGTCCGGTGAGCAGTTCTTC

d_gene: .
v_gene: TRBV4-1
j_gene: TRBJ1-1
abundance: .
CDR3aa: CASSQDQRGVRTEAFF
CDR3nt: TGCGCCAGCAGCCAAGATCAAAGAGGGGTTCGGACTGAAGCTTTCTTT

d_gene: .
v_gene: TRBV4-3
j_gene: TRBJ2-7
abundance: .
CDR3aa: CASSQGMQLYEQYF
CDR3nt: TGCGCCAGCAGCCAGGGTATGCAGCTCTACGAGCAGTACTTC

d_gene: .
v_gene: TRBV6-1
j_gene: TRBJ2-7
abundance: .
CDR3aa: CASSPHGVGSYEQYF
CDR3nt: TGTGCCAGCAGCCCTCATGGGGTGGGATCTTACGAGCAGTACTTC

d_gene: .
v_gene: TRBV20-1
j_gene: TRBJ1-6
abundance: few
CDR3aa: CSAQGQLTSPLHF
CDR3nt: TGCAGTGCGCAAGGACAGCTAACTTCACCCCTCCACTTT

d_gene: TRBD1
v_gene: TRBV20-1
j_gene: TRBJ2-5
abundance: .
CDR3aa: CSVDRGIQETQYF
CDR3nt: TGCAGCGTTGACAGGGGTATCCAAGAGACCCAGTACTTC

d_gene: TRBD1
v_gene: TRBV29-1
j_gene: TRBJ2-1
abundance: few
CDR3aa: CSVIGTGLFNEQFF
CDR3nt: TGCAGCGTTATAGGGACAGGGCTATTCAATGAGCAGTTCTTC